These 21 T cell receptor beta chains originate from one sample sequenced in a study of beta chain features in type 1 diabetes. Expressed TCRB transcripts were sequenced because the entire RNA isolate underwent reverse transcription. Data came from immunoSEQ multiplex PCR; TCRdb stores just in-frame clones and leaves some out. The profile shows 810,000 or so clones, around a sixth of them singletons. Specimen: naive CD4+ T cells from blood. These TCRs come from a woman aged 18-29 years in good health.

The sample holds a few counts of this clone. The chain couples TRBV5-4 to TRBJ2-3, with no clear D. CDR3 length: 15 amino acids. V lost 7 bases and J 0 bases, leaving 15 bases between the germline ends. CDR1 is SGHNT and CDR2 is YYREEE in the germline V gene (reference sequence). The CDR3 sequence: CASVRHGSSTDTQYF. The CDR3 DNA reads as TGTGCCAGCGTCAGGCACGGTTCTAGCACAGATACGCAGTATTTT.

This clone was found a few times. This rearrangement joins TRBV2 to TRBJ2-3; no definite D call. CDR1 SNHLY and CDR2 FYNNEI come from the germline V gene. V was clipped by 4 bases and J by 7 bases, with 6 bases between them. The CDR3 covers 11 residues. CDR3 nucleotide sequence: TGTGCCAGCAGTGTGGATTATACGCAGTATTTT. Protein sequence: CASSVDYTQYF.

There are a few counts of this clone. The CDR3 coding sequence is TGCGCCAGCAGCTTGGGTGGGACAGGGAGCTCCTACGAGCAGTACTTC. Translating gives CASSLGGTGSSYEQYF. This chain links TRBV5-1 with TRBJ2-7; 9 nucleotides match TRBD1. V was pared by 0 bases and J by 0 bases, with 4 bases of the junction left unmatched. CDR3 length equals 16 residues. CDR1 is SGHRS and CDR2 is YFSETQ in the germline V gene.

V is TRBV11-2 and J is TRBJ2-7; D is uncertain. CDR3 length equals 15 residues. Germline V CDR1 and CDR2: SGHAT, FQNNGV. The ends were cut back, 5 bases at V and 2 bases at J, with 16 bases in the middle. CDR3 loop: CASSVAWQVPYEQYF. CDR3 nucleotides: TGTGCCAGCAGCGTCGCTTGGCAGGTCCCCTACGAGCAGTACTTC.

This clone has just a few counts. The chain joins TRBV27 to TRBJ1-2; 7 bases are a match to TRBD1. Trimming took 2 bases from V and 5 from J; bases not matched to a gene: 20. CDR3 size: 19 residues. Germline values: CDR1 MNHEY, CDR2 SMNVEV (reference sequence). In nucleotides, the CDR3 is TGTGCCAGCAGTTTAAAAGGCGGAAGGGGACCCGGGACAGTTTATGGCTACACCTTC. It yields the protein CASSLKGGRGPGTVYGYTF.

A few counts support this clone. The chain employs TRBV6-5 and TRBJ1-2; D is unresolved. Trimming left V 6 bases short and J 0 bases short, with 8 bases between. The length of the CDR3 is 13 residues. Germline CDR1 reads MNHEY; CDR2 reads SVGAGI. CDR3 DNA: TGTGCCAGCAGCGTCCTAGCTAACTATGGCTACACCTTC. Amino acids: CASSVLANYGYTF.

The gene calls are TRBV5-1 and TRBJ1-2; the D is unclear. Looked up from germline, CDR1 is SGHRS and CDR2 is YFSETQ. Trimming took off 1 base at V and 7 bases at J, with 17 bases between the two ends. This CDR3 region has 15 residues. The CDR3 loop is CASSLSVQAPVGYTF. The DNA of the CDR3 is TGCGCCAGCAGCTTGTCGGTTCAGGCACCCGTTGGCTACACCTTC.

As DNA, the CDR3 is TGTGCCAGCAGATACAGGGAATCCTCTGGGGCCAACGTCCTGACTTTC. It translates to CASRYRESSGANVLTF. The chain has TRBV27 and TRBJ2-6, with D perhaps matching TRBD1 (6 bases). V was cut by 6 bases and J by 0 bases, with 12 bases left in between. The CDR3 is made up of 16 amino acids. CDR1 and CDR2 from the germline V gene are MNHEY and SMNVEV (reference sequence).

The V call is TRBV7-2, the J call TRBJ2-3, with unresolved D. The V gene's germline CDR1 is SGHTA and CDR2 FQGNSA. V lost 1 base and J 6 bases, leaving 11 bases between the germline ends. CDR3 size: 14 residues. The CDR3 spells CASSLGARPDTQYF. The CDR3 DNA reads TGTGCCAGCAGCTTAGGCGCCAGGCCTGATACGCAGTATTTT.

This chain joins TRBV19 and TRBJ1-5; maybe TRBD1 (6 bases). This CDR3 contains 14 residues. Between the trimmed V and J ends, which lost 6 bases and 2 bases, there was a span of 11 bases. The germline gives CDR1 LNHDA, CDR2 SQIVND (reference sequence). The CDR3 reads CASRGGSGNQPQHF. The CDR3 DNA reads as TGTGCCAGTAGAGGGGGGTCGGGCAATCAGCCCCAGCATTTT.

V gene TRBV15 combines with J gene TRBJ2-3; D gene ambiguous. V was shortened by 5 bases and J by 4 bases, with 13 bases between the two germline ends. Per germline, CDR1 LNHNV and CDR2 YYDKDF (reference sequence). This CDR3 has 14 residues. CDR3 bases: TGTGCCACCAGCCCAATGACGGCCGCAGATACGCAGTATTTT. Translating gives CATSPMTAADTQYF.

This clone was seen only a few times. The V call is TRBV7-2, the J call TRBJ2-7; no clear D. The length of the CDR3 is 14 residues. Germline loops: CDR1 SGHTA, CDR2 FQGNSA. Trimming took 2 bases from V and 5 from J, leaving 13 bases between them. The CDR3 sequence: CASSLQTPSDEQYF. The CDR3, as DNA: TGTGCCAGCAGCTTACAAACCCCCTCGGACGAGCAGTACTTC. The full variable domain, in which reference TRBV7-2 and TRBJ2-7 provide the parts outside the CDR3, is GAGVSQSPSNKVTEKGKDVELRCDPISGHTALYWYRQSLGQGLEFLIYFQGNSAPDKSGLPSDRFSAERTGGSVSTLTIQRTQQEDSAVYLCASSLQTPSDEQYFGPGTRLTVT.

The chain is built from TRBV9 and TRBJ2-1; TRBD2 matches 7 bases. CDR1 and CDR2 from the germline V gene are SGDLS and YYNGEE. The junction had 8 bases not matched to a gene; V was cut back by 4 bases and J by 4 bases. The CDR3 contains 15 residues. The CDR3 reads CASSTGTTLYNEQFF. The DNA for the CDR3 is TGTGCCAGCAGCACGGGGACTACCCTTTACAATGAGCAGTTCTTC.

This clone has more than one count but fewer than ten. This CDR3 reads CASSYNKRAGELFF. The CDR3 region has the DNA TGCGCCAGCAGCTACAACAAGAGGGCCGGGGAGCTGTTTTTT. The V call is TRBV4-3, the J call TRBJ2-2; a weak D match, TRBD2 (5 bases). Looked up from germline, CDR1 is LGHNA and CDR2 is YSLEER. With 5 bases removed from V and 6 bases from J, the gap between germline ends came to 13 bases. The CDR3 consists of 14 residues.

This clone was seen a few times. The gene calls are TRBV15 and TRBJ2-5, with D possibly matching TRBD1 (6 bases). CDR3 length: 15 amino acids. Germline assignment: CDR1 LNHNV and CDR2 YYDKDF (reference sequence). The V end lost 5 bases, the J end lost 2 bases, and 15 bases lay between the germline ends. The CDR3 DNA reads TGTGCCACCAGCGGGTTAGGGGGTGGGCAAGAGACCCAGTACTTC. It translates to CATSGLGGGQETQYF.

A few counts support this clone. This sequence joins TRBV28 and TRBJ1-1, with TRBD1 identical over 9 bases. The CDR3 is 16 amino acids. Germline values: CDR1 MDHEN, CDR2 SYDVKM. J gave up 7 bases and V 6 bases, and 15 bases lay outside the gene matches. The CDR3 here is CASSWGGQGWTLEAFF. CDR3 DNA sequence: TGTGCCAGCAGCTGGGGGGGACAGGGCTGGACCCTTGAAGCTTTCTTT. Based on the CDR3 plus reference TRBV28 and TRBJ1-1, the full variable domain is DVKVTQSSRYLVKRTGEKVFLECVQDMDHENMFWYRQDPGLGLRLIYFSYDVKMKEKGDIPEGYSVSREKKERFSLILESASTNQTSMYLCASSWGGQGWTLEAFFGQGTRLTVV.

This clone has just a few counts. This chain links TRBV18 with TRBJ1-1; 9 bases match TRBD1. Germline CDR1 KGHSH, CDR2 LQKENI. The CDR3 is 15 residues long. V trimming: 3 bases; J trimming: 3 bases; junction bases outside the gene matches: 5. The CDR3 protein is CASSPVGTGYTEAFF. CDR3 bases: TGTGCCAGCTCACCGGTTGGGACAGGGTACACTGAAGCTTTCTTT.

This chain uses TRBV5-6 with TRBJ2-5; tentative D call: TRBD1 (5 bases). Germline CDR1 and CDR2: SGHDT and YYEEEE. The CDR3 length is 14 residues. The V end lost 0 bases, the J end lost 4 bases, and 10 bases lay between the germline ends. CDR3 in DNA: TGTGCCAGCAGCTTGGACAGGCGTACAGAGACCCAGTACTTC. Protein: CASSLDRRTETQYF.

This clone was detected only a few times. V is TRBV7-9 and J is TRBJ2-2; a possible D gene is TRBD2 (5 bases). The CDR3 loop spans 14 amino acids. Trimming shortened V by 4 bases and J by 3 bases, and 9 bases separated the two germline ends. The V gene's germline CDR1 is SEHNR and CDR2 FQNEAQ (reference sequence). The CDR3 nucleotides read TGTGCCAGCAGCTCAAAACTAGACACCGGGGAGCTGTTTTTT. Its protein is CASSSKLDTGELFF.

The rearrangement joins TRBV6-6 to TRBJ1-5, with D unclear. V was shortened by 2 bases and J by 2 bases, with 13 bases between the two germline ends. The V gene's germline CDR1 is MNHNY and CDR2 SVGAGI (reference sequence). The length of the CDR3 is 16 residues. The CDR3 reads CASSYSRAQGNQPQHF. As DNA, the CDR3 is TGTGCCAGCAGTTACAGTAGGGCCCAAGGCAATCAGCCCCAGCATTTT.

This chain uses TRBV25-1 with TRBJ2-5; no firm D call. The DNA matches TRBJ2-7 better at its end, which makes the J call doubtful. Germline CDR1 MGHDK, CDR2 SYGVNS. The CDR3 consists of 11 residues. CDR3 loop: CASSLYHEQYF. In DNA, the CDR3 is TGTGCCAGCAGTCTCTATCACGAGCAGTACTTC.